This TCR beta chain stems from a study of T cell responses to AZD1222 COVID-19 vaccine. Generated by immunoSEQ multiplex PCR, the TCRdb table keeps only in-frame clones and is missing some. The table has approximately 60,000 clones, 86% seen once. Sequenced material: peripheral blood, taken on day 0 of AZD1222 vaccination. This receptor was obtained from an adult in good health.

The CDR3 loop reads CASSLSGQVYGYTF. For the CDR3, the DNA is TGTGCCAGCAGCTTAAGCGGACAGGTCTATGGCTACACCTTC. This sequence joins TRBV11-1 and TRBJ1-2; 7 bases line up with TRBD1. Germline CDR1 SGHAT, CDR2 FQDESV (reference sequence). Losses at the gene ends were 2 bases for V and 4 bases for J; bases not matched to a gene: 4. The CDR3 sequence is 14 residues long.